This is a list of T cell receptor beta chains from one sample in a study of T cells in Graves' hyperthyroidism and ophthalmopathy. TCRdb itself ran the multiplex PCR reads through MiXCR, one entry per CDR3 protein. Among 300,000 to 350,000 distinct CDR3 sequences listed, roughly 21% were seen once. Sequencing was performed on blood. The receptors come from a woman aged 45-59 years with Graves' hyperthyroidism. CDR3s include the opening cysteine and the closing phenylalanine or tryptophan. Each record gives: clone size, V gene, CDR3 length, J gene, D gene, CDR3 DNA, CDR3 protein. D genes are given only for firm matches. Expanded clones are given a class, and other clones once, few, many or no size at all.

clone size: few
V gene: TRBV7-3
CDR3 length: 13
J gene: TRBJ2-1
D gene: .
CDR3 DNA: TGTGCCAGCAGTCCCGGGACCCCATTATGGCAGTTCTTC
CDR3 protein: CASSPGTPLWQFF

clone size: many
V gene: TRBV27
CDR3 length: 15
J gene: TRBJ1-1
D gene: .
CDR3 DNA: TGTGCCAGCAGTTTATCAGTGGTTGGGAACACTGAAGCTTTCTTT
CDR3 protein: CASSLSVVGNTEAFF

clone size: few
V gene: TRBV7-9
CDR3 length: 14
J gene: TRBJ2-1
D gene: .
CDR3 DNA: TGTGCCAGCGGGGGTACAGGGTCCTACAATGAGCAGTTCTTC
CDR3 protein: CASGGTGSYNEQFF

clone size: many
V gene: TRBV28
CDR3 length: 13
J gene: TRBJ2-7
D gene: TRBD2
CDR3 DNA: TGTGCCAGCAGCCCGGGGGGGCCCTCCGAGCAGTACTTC
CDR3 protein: CASSPGGPSEQYF

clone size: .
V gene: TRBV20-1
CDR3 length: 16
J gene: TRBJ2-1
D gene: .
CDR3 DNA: TGCAGTGCTGGCTTTAGCGGCCATCGGTCCTACAATGAGCAGTTCTTC
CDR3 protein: CSAGFSGHRSYNEQFF

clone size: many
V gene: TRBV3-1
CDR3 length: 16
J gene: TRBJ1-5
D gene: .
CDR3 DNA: TGTGCCAGCAGCCAAGATCTTGGGCAGGGGCTTCAGCCCCAGCATTTT
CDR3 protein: CASSQDLGQGLQPQHF

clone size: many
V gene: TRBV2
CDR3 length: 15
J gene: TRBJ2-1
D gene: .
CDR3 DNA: TGTGCCAGCCGGCGGGCGGGCCTGTCCTACAATGAGCAGTTCTTC
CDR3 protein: CASRRAGLSYNEQFF

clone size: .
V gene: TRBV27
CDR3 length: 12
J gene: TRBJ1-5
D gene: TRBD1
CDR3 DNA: TGTGCCAGCAGGACAGGGTCGCAGCCCCAGCATTTT
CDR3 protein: CASRTGSQPQHF

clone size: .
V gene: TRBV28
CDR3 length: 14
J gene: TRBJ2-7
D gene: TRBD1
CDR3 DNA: TGTGCCAGCAGTTTATACAGGGGGACCTGGGAGCAGTACTTC
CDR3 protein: CASSLYRGTWEQYF

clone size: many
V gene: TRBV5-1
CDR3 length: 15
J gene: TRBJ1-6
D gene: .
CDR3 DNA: TGCGCCAGCAGCTTTACGAGCGCCGCTAATTCACCCCTCCACTTT
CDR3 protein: CASSFTSAANSPLHF

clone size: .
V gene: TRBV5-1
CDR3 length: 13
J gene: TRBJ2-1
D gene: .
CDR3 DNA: TGCGCCAGCAGAGGGGAGCGGCACAATGAGCAGTTCTTC
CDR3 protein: CASRGERHNEQFF

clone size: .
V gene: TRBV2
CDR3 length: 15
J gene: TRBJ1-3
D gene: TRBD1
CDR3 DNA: TGCGCCAGCAGCCTGGGACAGAGCTCTGGAAACACCATATATTTT
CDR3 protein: CASSLGQSSGNTIYF

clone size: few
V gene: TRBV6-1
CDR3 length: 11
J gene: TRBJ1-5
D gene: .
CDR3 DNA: TGTGCCAGCAACGGGCATCAGCCCCAGCATTTT
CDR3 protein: CASNGHQPQHF

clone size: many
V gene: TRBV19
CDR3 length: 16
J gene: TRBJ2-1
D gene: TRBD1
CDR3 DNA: TGTGCCAGTACCAGGTGGGACAGGGGATCCTACAATGAGCAGTTCTTC
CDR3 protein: CASTRWDRGSYNEQFF

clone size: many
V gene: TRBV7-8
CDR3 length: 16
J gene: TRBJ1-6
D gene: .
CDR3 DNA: TGTGCCAGCAGCTTAAAGGCAGGGCCGAAAAATTCACCCCTCCACTTT
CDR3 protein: CASSLKAGPKNSPLHF

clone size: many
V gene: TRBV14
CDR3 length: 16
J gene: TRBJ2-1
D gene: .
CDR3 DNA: TGTGCCAGCAGCCAAGATCTCGGGCAGGTTGGCAATGAGCAGTTCTTC
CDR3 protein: CASSQDLGQVGNEQFF

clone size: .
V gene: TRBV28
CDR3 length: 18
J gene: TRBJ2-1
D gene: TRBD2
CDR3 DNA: TGTGCCAGCAGTTTAGGCATTACTAGCGGGGGGATGAGTAATGAGCAGTTCTTC
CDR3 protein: CASSLGITSGGMSNEQFF

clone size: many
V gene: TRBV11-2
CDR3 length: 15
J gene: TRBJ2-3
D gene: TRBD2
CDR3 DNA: TGTGCCAGCAGCCCCCAGACTAGCTCGAGGGATACGCAGTATTTT
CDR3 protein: CASSPQTSSRDTQYF

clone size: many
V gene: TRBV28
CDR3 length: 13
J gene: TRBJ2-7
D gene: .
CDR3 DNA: TGTGCCAGCAGTAGGGGTTTCGCCTACGAGCAGTACTTC
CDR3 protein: CASSRGFAYEQYF

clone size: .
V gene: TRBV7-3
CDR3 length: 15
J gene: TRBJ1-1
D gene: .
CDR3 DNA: TGTGCCAGCAGCCTCGCCGGGCCCATGAACACTGAAGCTTTCTTT
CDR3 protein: CASSLAGPMNTEAFF

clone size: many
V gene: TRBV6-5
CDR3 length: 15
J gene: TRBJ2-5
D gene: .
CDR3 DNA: TGTGCCAGCAGTTACTCCGGACTATCTGAAGAGACCCAGTACTTC
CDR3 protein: CASSYSGLSEETQYF

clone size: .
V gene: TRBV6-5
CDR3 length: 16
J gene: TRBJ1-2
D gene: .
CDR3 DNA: TGTGCCAGCAGTTACACCCAACGGGCTTCTAACTATGGCTACACCTTC
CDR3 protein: CASSYTQRASNYGYTF

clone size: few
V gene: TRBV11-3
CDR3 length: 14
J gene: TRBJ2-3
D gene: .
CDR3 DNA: TGTGCCAGCAGCTTAGCCCTTACCACAGATACGCAGTATTTT
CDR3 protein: CASSLALTTDTQYF

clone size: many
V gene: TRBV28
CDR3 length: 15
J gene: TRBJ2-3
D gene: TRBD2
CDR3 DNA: TGTGCCAGCAGTTCACGGACTAGCGGGGGAGATACGCAGTATTTT
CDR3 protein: CASSSRTSGGDTQYF

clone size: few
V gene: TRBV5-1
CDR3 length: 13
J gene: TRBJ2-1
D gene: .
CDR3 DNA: TGCGCCAGCAGCTCGGCCCCCCATAATGAGCAGTTCTTC
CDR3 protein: CASSSAPHNEQFF

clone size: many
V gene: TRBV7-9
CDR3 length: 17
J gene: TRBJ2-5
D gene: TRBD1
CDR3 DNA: TGTGCCAGCAGCTTAGCGCGAGGGACAGGACCTCAAGAGACCCAGTACTTC
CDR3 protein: CASSLARGTGPQETQYF

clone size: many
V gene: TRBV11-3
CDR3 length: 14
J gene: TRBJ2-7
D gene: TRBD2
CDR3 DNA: TGTGCCAGCAGTCCGGGACTAGGGGACTACGAGCAGTACTTC
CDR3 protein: CASSPGLGDYEQYF

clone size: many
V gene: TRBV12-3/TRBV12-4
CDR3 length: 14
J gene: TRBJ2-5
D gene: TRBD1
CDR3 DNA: TGTGCCAGCAGTCCGGCGACAGGGCATCCGGTTCCGTACTTC
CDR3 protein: CASSPATGHPVPYF

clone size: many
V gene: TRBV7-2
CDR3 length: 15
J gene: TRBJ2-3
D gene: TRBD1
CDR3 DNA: TGTGCCAGCAGTGAACAGGGGGCTCGTCCAGATACGCAGTATTTT
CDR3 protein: CASSEQGARPDTQYF

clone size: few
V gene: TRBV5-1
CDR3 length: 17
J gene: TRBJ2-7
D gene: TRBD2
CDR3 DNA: TGCGCCAGCAGCTTGGTCCAACTCGGGGGGGCGGCCTACGAGCAGTACTTC
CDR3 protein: CASSLVQLGGAAYEQYF

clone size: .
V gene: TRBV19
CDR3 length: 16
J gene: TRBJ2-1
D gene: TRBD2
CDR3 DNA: TGTGCCAGTAGACTGACCCTAGCGGCAGTCTACAATGAGCAGTTCTTC
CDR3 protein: CASRLTLAAVYNEQFF

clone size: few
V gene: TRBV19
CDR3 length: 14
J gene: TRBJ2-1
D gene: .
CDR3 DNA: TGTGCCAGTAGTACCGGACTACCTCGGAATGAGCAGTTCTTC
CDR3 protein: CASSTGLPRNEQFF

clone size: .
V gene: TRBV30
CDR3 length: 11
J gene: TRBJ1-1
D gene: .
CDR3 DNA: TGTGCCTGCTTGATGGTTGCTGAAGCTTTCTTT
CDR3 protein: CACLMVAEAFF

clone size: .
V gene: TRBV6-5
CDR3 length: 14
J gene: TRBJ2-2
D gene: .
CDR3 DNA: TGTGCCAGCAGTTACTCGGCAGCAGCCGGGGAGCTGTTTTTT
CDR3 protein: CASSYSAAAGELFF

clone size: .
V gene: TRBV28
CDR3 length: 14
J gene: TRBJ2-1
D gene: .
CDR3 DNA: TGTGCCAGCAGTCCAGCGGGCGCCTACAATGAGCAGTTCTTC
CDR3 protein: CASSPAGAYNEQFF

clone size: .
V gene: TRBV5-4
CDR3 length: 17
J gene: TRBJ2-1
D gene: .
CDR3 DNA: TGTGCCAGCAGCTTGGCCGGCAGGCTCGGCACCTACAATGAGCAGTTCTTC
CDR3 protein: CASSLAGRLGTYNEQFF

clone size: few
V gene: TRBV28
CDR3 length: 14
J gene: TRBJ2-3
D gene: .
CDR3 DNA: TGTGCCAGCAGGGGAGCGGACTCCACAGATACGCAGTATTTT
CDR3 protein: CASRGADSTDTQYF

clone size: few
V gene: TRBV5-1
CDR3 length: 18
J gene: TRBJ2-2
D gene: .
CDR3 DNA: TGCGCCAGCAGCTTGACGCTGAGTGCCGTCCAATACACCGGGGAGCTGTTTTTT
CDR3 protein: CASSLTLSAVQYTGELFF

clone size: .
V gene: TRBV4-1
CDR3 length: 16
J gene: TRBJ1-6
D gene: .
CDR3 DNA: TGCGCCAGCAGCCAAGGTCAAGCGTCTGGGGGTTCACCCCTCCACTTT
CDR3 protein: CASSQGQASGGSPLHF

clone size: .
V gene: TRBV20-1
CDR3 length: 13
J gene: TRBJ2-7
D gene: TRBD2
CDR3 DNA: TGCAGTGCGCCCACTAGCGGTGCCTACGAGCAGTACTTC
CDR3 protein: CSAPTSGAYEQYF

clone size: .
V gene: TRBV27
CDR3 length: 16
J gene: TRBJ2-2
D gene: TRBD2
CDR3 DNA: TGTGCCAGCAGACTAGCGGGGGGGCTGGACACCGGGGAGCTGTTTTTT
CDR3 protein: CASRLAGGLDTGELFF

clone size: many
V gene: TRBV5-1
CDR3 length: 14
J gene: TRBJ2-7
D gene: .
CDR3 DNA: TGCGCCAGCAGCTGGACTATTCAAGGTAACGAGCAGTACTTC
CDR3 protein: CASSWTIQGNEQYF

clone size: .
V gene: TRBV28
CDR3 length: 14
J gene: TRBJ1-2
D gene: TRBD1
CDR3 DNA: TGTGCCAGCACCGGGACAGGGTTTATCTATGGCTACACCTTC
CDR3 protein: CASTGTGFIYGYTF

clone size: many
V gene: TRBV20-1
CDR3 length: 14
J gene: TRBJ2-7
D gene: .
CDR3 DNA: TGCAGTGCTGGGCCATCGGGCAGCTCCTACGAGCAGTACTTC
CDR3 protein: CSAGPSGSSYEQYF

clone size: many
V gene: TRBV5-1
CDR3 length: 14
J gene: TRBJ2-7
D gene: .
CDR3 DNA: TGCGCCAGCAGCTTAGACACGAGCTCCTACGAGCAGTACTTC
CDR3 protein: CASSLDTSSYEQYF

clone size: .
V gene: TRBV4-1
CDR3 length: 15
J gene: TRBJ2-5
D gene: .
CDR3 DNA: TGCGCCAGCAGCCAGCCCGACAGGACCCCCGAGACCCAGTACTTC
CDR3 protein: CASSQPDRTPETQYF

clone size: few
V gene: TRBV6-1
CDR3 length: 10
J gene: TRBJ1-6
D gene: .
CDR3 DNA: TGTGCCAGCAGTGACTTCCAACGCCACTTT
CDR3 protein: CASSDFQRHF

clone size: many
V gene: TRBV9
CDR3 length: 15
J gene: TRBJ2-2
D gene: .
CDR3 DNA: TGTGCCAGCAGCGTAGCTACGACGAACACCGGGGAGCTGTTTTTT
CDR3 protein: CASSVATTNTGELFF

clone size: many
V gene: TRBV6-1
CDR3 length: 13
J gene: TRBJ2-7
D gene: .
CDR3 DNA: TGTGCCAGGGTGAACAGGGGAGGCTACGAGCAGTACTTC
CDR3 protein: CARVNRGGYEQYF

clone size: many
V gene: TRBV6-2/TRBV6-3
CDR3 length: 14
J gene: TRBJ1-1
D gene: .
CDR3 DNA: TGTGCCAGCAGTTACTCGGCAGCGAACACTGAAGCTTTCTTT
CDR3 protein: CASSYSAANTEAFF

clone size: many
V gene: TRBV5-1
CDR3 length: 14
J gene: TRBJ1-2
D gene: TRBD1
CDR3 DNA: TGCGCCAGCCAATCTGGACAGGGTTCCTATGGCTACACCTTC
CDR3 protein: CASQSGQGSYGYTF

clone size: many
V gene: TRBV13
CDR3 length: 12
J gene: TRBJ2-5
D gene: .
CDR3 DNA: TGTGCCAGCAGTATAGGGGGAGACCGTCAGTACTTC
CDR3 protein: CASSIGGDRQYF

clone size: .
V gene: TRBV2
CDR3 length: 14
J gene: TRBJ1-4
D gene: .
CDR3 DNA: TGTGCCAGCAGTCCGACAGATATCGTTGAAAAACTGTTTTTT
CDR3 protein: CASSPTDIVEKLFF